These 9 T cell receptor beta chains were sequenced from one sample in a study of shared clonotypes between healthy human individuals. The repertoire was sequenced with immunoSEQ multiplex PCR; TCRdb's copy has only in-frame clones and lacks some. There are 2 million to 2.5 million clones in the sample; 85% to 95% occur only once, and 0.39% lies in the top ten. What was sequenced was naive CD4+ T cells from PBMCs. As for subset: CD45RA+ positively selected. The receptors were sampled from a man aged 18-30 years in good health. Some clones in this sample may be carry-over from other donors' samples.

The chain combines TRBV5-1 with TRBJ1-1, with TRBD1 matching 12 bases. The CDR3 runs 17 residues. The junction had 11 bases not matched to a gene; V was cut back by 4 bases and J by 4 bases. Germline CDR1 and CDR2: SGHRS and YFSETQ. CDR3 nucleotide sequence: TGCGCCAGCAGCCCTGGCCCCGGGACAGGGGGCCTCACTGAAGCTTTCTTT. It yields the protein CASSPGPGTGGLTEAFF.

In the case of this clone: Other nucleotide sequences from this sample produce the same CDR3. The V and J genes are TRBV28 and TRBJ2-5; D not resolved. V shed 5 bases and J shed 5 bases, with 9 bases lying between them. The germline CDR1 and CDR2 sequences are MDHEN and SYDVKM. The CDR3 totals 12 residues. Here the CDR3 reads CASSLTVETQYF. The CDR3 region has the DNA TGTGCCAGCAGTCTCACGGTGGAGACCCAGTACTTC.

The CDR3 DNA reads TGCGCCAGCAGCCAAGCCTGGGCAGGGAACACCGGGGAGCTGTTTTTT. It is translated as CASSQAWAGNTGELFF. The chain carries TRBV4-1 and TRBJ2-2; D is unresolved. The germline V gene has CDR1 MGHRA and CDR2 YSYEKL. V gave up 1 base and J gave up 1 base, with 10 bases separating them. There are 16 residues in the CDR3.

The CDR3 bases are TGTGCCATCAGTGAGCTACTAGCTGGGAATGAGCAGTTCTTC. This sequence encodes CAISELLAGNEQFF. V usage is TRBV10-3 and J usage is TRBJ2-1, with D possibly matching TRBD2 (6 bases). The V end was cut by 2 bases, the J end by 7 bases, with 12 bases between. From germline, CDR1 is ENHRY and CDR2 SYGVKD. The CDR3 loop spans 14 amino acids.

The chain links TRBV7-9 to TRBJ1-2, with D perhaps matching TRBD1 (5 bases). CDR3 length: 15 amino acids. V was shortened by 2 bases and J by 4 bases, with 14 bases between the two germline ends. Germline assignment: CDR1 SEHNR and CDR2 FQNEAQ (reference sequence). The CDR3 sequence is CASSLTVRGVYGYTF. CDR3 nucleotide sequence: TGTGCCAGCAGCTTAACCGTGAGGGGCGTCTATGGCTACACCTTC. The full variable domain, in which reference TRBV7-9 and TRBJ1-2 provide the parts outside the CDR3, is DTGVSQNPRHKITKRGQNVTFRCDPISEHNRLYWYRQTLGQGPEFLTYFQNEAQLEKSRLLSDRFSAERPKGSFSTLEIQRTEQGDSAMYLCASSLTVRGVYGYTFGSGTRLTVV.

The chain is built from TRBV6-5 and TRBJ1-2; no definite D call. V was pared by 0 bases and J by 2 bases, with 7 bases between. Germline V gene data show CDR1 as MNHEY and CDR2 as SVGAGI. CDR3 size: 14 residues. The CDR3: CASSYSAENYGYTF. In nucleotides, the CDR3 is TGTGCCAGCAGTTACTCAGCAGAGAACTATGGCTACACCTTC.

The chain has TRBV9 and TRBJ1-2; no clear D gene. V was pared by 0 bases and J by 1 base, with 10 bases between. Germline CDR1 SGDLS, CDR2 YYNGEE. The CDR3 runs 15 residues. The CDR3, as DNA: TGTGCCAGCAGCGTAGACCCACGGGTTAACTATGGCTACACCTTC. As protein: CASSVDPRVNYGYTF. Combining the CDR3 with reference TRBV9 and TRBJ1-2 gives the whole variable domain DSGVTQTPKHLITATGQRVTLRCSPRSGDLSVYWYQQSLDQGLQFLIQYYNGEERAKGNILERFSAQQFPDLHSELNLSSLELGDSALYFCASSVDPRVNYGYTFGSGTRLTVV.

This clone came up once. The CDR3 DNA follows: TGTGCCAGCAGCACACAGGGGGTATCGGTGGCCAAAAACATTCAGTACTTC. Translated: CASSTQGVSVAKNIQYF. The chain carries TRBV7-2 and TRBJ2-4; 8 positions match TRBD1. The CDR3 is 17 residues long. The V gene's germline CDR1 is SGHTA and CDR2 FQGNSA. With 5 bases clipped from V and 1 base from J, the junction kept 10 bases outside the gene matches.

The CDR3 DNA follows: TGTGCCAGCAGCCAAGGAATCAGCGGGGTCTACGAGCAGTACTTC. Its protein product is CASSQGISGVYEQYF. The chain is built from TRBV14 and TRBJ2-7; 7 bases agree with TRBD2. CDR1 is SGHDN, CDR2 FVKESK, per germline. The CDR3 has 15 residues. V shed 1 base and J 3 bases; nucleotides not matched to a gene: 6.